This is a list of T cell receptor beta chains from one sample in a study of T-cell memory formation after mild COVID-19. MiXCR was run by TCRdb on the 5' RACE reads, yielding one entry per CDR3 protein. Of 200,000 to 300,000 distinct CDR3 sequences in the sample, over 15% were seen once. The sequencing input was PBMCs or a T cell subset sorted from them (not recorded which). These TCRs come from a man aged 18 to 30 who had mild COVID-19 (a few samples of this study predate the infection). Cell type and time point are not known. The CDR3 runs from the conserved cysteine through the conserved F or W. The D gene is left open where the match is weak. Clone sizes are given selectively: once, few, many, or a class where the clone is expanded.

V gene: TRBV6-5; D gene: .; J gene: TRBJ2-3; clone size: .; CDR3 DNA: TGTGCCAGCAGTTACTCACGAGCCACAGATACGCAGTATTTT; CDR3 protein: CASSYSRATDTQYF
V gene: TRBV6-5; D gene: .; J gene: TRBJ2-2; clone size: few; CDR3 DNA: TGTGCCAGCAGTTACGGGGATCACACCGGGGAGCTGTTTTTT; CDR3 protein: CASSYGDHTGELFF
V gene: TRBV29-1; D gene: TRBD1; J gene: TRBJ1-2; clone size: few; CDR3 DNA: TGCAGCGTTGGTCAGGGGGCTGCTGACTATGGCTACACCTTC; CDR3 protein: CSVGQGAADYGYTF
V gene: TRBV7-3; D gene: .; J gene: TRBJ1-1; clone size: .; CDR3 DNA: TGTGCCAGCAGCTTAAGTTCAGGGAACACTGAAGCTTTCTTT; CDR3 protein: CASSLSSGNTEAFF
V gene: TRBV20-1; D gene: .; J gene: TRBJ2-3; clone size: .; CDR3 DNA: TGCAGTGCTAGAAGGACACCTACAGATACGCAGTATTTT; CDR3 protein: CSARRTPTDTQYF
V gene: TRBV20-1; D gene: TRBD1; J gene: TRBJ1-2; clone size: few; CDR3 DNA: TGCAGTGCTAGACATTCAGGGGGCGCCTATGGCTACACCTTC; CDR3 protein: CSARHSGGAYGYTF
V gene: TRBV9; D gene: TRBD1; J gene: TRBJ2-1; clone size: few; CDR3 DNA: TGTGCCAGCAGCGTAACCAATGACAGGGATAATGAGCAGTTCTTC; CDR3 protein: CASSVTNDRDNEQFF
V gene: TRBV23-1; D gene: TRBD1; J gene: TRBJ2-3; clone size: .; CDR3 DNA: TGCGCCAGCAGTCACCTAGGGACAGGAGGAGGGCATACGCAGTATTTT; CDR3 protein: CASSHLGTGGGHTQYF
V gene: TRBV7-9; D gene: .; J gene: TRBJ1-2; clone size: few; CDR3 DNA: TGTGCCAGCAGCACGACAGCTACATCCTATGGCTACACCTTC; CDR3 protein: CASSTTATSYGYTF
V gene: TRBV7-2; D gene: .; J gene: TRBJ2-5; clone size: few; CDR3 DNA: TGTGCCAGCAGCAGGGGGGGGCAGGGGGAGACCCAGTACTTC; CDR3 protein: CASSRGGQGETQYF
V gene: TRBV27; D gene: TRBD1; J gene: TRBJ1-1; clone size: .; CDR3 DNA: TGTGCCAGCAGTTTATTAGGGGGCGCATACACTGAAGCTTTCTTT; CDR3 protein: CASSLLGGAYTEAFF
V gene: TRBV19; D gene: TRBD2; J gene: TRBJ2-1; clone size: few; CDR3 DNA: TGTGCCAGTAGTACGTGGACTAGCGGCTCGAATGAGCAGTTCTTC; CDR3 protein: CASSTWTSGSNEQFF